These 31 T cell receptor beta chains were sequenced from one sample in a study of CD8 T cells in ankylosing spondylitis. MiXCR, applied by TCRdb to the 5' RACE reads, yields one record per CDR3 protein. The table includes under 250,000 distinct CDR3 sequences, roughly 32% detected once. Sequencing was done on a sample of blood, either unsorted or a sorted T cell fraction (not recorded which). The receptors originated from a male donor with ankylosing spondylitis or in good health (not recorded which).

Concerning this clonotype: An end of the junction differs from the germline gene, which may be a read error. The J gene is TRBJ2-7, the V gene TRBV20-1; TRBD2 agrees at 8 bases. The CDR3 runs to 12 residues. Germline values: CDR1 DFQATT, CDR2 SNEGSKA (reference sequence). Here the CDR3 reads CSAGGGSSEQYF. The CDR3 DNA is TGCAGTGCCGGGGGGGGCTCCTCCGAGCAGTACTTC.

This rearrangement joins TRBV12-3 or TRBV12-4 to TRBJ1-6; D ambiguous. Trimming took off 1 base at V and 12 bases at J, with 7 bases between the two ends. The CDR3 spans 12 residues. In DNA, the CDR3 is TGTGCCAGCAGTTTAGAGGCGGAACCCCTCCACTTT. Translation gives CASSLEAEPLHF.

The chain recombines TRBV12-3 or TRBV12-4 with TRBJ2-5, with D perhaps matching TRBD2 (6 bases). The CDR3 has 14 amino acids. The V end lost 5 bases, the J end lost 4 bases, and 14 bases lay between the germline ends. CDR3 amino acids: CASSPEGGLETQYF. The CDR3 region has the DNA TGTGCCAGCAGTCCGGAGGGAGGCCTAGAGACCCAGTACTTC.

This clonotype was recorded a few times. The chain links TRBV20-1 to TRBJ2-7, with D possibly TRBD1 on 6 matching bases. Germline V lookup: CDR1 DFQATT, CDR2 SNEGSKA (reference sequence). CDR3 size: 15 residues. Trimming took 3 bases from V and 0 from J, leaving 15 bases between them. CDR3 loop: CSARDRDTSSYEQYF. Here the CDR3 DNA reads TGCAGTGCTAGGGATAGGGACACTAGCTCCTACGAGCAGTACTTC.

V gene TRBV20-1 combines with J gene TRBJ2-2; 9 bases map to TRBD2. Germline CDR1 and CDR2: DFQATT and SNEGSKA (reference sequence). V was clipped by 5 bases and J by 1 base; unmatched bases: 2. This CDR3 comprises 14 residues. The CDR3 spells CSAQAGGNTGELFF. CDR3 nucleotide sequence: TGCAGTGCTCAAGCGGGGGGGAACACCGGGGAGCTGTTTTTT.

The CDR3 sequence is CASSLWGSGRRHQPQHF. In DNA, the CDR3 is TGTGCCAGCAGTTTATGGGGGTCGGGGCGCCGGCATCAGCCCCAGCATTTT. The chain recombines TRBV12-3 or TRBV12-4 with TRBJ1-5, with D perhaps TRBD1 (5 bases). Trimming took 2 bases from V and 5 from J, leaving 19 bases between them. The CDR3 covers 17 residues.

This clonotype was detected only a few times. The rearrangement links TRBV27 to TRBJ2-7; D is tentatively TRBD1 or TRBD2 (6 bases each). CDR3 length equals 16 residues. V shed 7 bases and J shed 2 bases, with 21 bases lying between them. Germline CDR1 MNHEY, CDR2 SMNVEV (reference sequence). The CDR3: CASTLRHRDSPYEQYF. CDR3 nucleotides: TGTGCCAGCACCCTACGCCACAGGGACTCTCCCTACGAGCAGTACTTC.

V and J are TRBV10-3 and TRBJ2-5; D remains unclear. The germline CDR1 and CDR2 sequences are ENHRY and SYGVKD. The CDR3 runs to 13 residues. V gave up 3 bases and J gave up 1 base, with 6 bases separating them. CDR3 sequence reads: CAISELSQETQYF. Here the CDR3 DNA reads TGTGCCATCAGTGAACTTAGCCAAGAGACCCAGTACTTC.

This clonotype came up a few times. The V gene is TRBV12-3 or TRBV12-4, the J gene TRBJ2-7; 7 bases line up with TRBD2. This CDR3 contains 13 residues. V dropped 3 bases and J dropped 4; count of bases not matched to a gene: 3. Here the CDR3 DNA reads TGTGCCAGCAGTTTCTTGCGGGGGTACGAGCAGTACTTC. Amino acid sequence: CASSFLRGYEQYF.

V and J are TRBV3-1 and TRBJ1-4; D is uncertain. This CDR3 has 17 residues. Trimming removed 0 bases at V and 13 bases at J, with 24 bases between. The germline V gene has CDR1 LGHDT and CDR2 YNNKEL (reference sequence). This chain's CDR3 is CASSQDRAQLRNPRLFF. CDR3 bases: TGTGCCAGCAGCCAAGATCGGGCACAGCTCCGAAACCCCAGACTGTTTTTT.

The chain couples TRBV5-1 to TRBJ1-5, with D hard to call. Germline CDR1 and CDR2: SGHRS and YFSETQ. There are 18 residues in the CDR3. V shed 0 bases and J shed 0 bases, with 16 bases lying between them. CDR3 DNA: TGCGCCAGCAGCTTGGAAGGAGGGAGAACATTTAGCAATCAGCCCCAGCATTTT. Translated, it gives CASSLEGGRTFSNQPQHF.

The rearrangement uses TRBV24-1 and TRBJ2-5, with 13 bases matching TRBD2. The ends lost 4 bases at V and 4 bases at J; junction bases unmatched: 2. The germline V gene has CDR1 KGHDR and CDR2 SFDVKD. The CDR3 is 15 residues long. The CDR3 region is CATSERTSGRETQYF. The CDR3 coding sequence is TGTGCCACCAGTGAGAGGACTAGCGGGAGAGAGACCCAGTACTTC.

The chain is built from TRBV20-1 and TRBJ1-4, with TRBD1 identical over 9 bases. In germline, CDR1 is DFQATT, CDR2 SNEGSKA (reference sequence). V gave up 6 bases and J gave up 7 bases; unmatched junction bases: 9. This CDR3 region has 14 residues. CDR3 in amino acids: CSAPNRGPGEKLFF. CDR3 DNA: TGCAGTGCCCCGAACAGGGGGCCCGGTGAAAAACTGTTTTTT.

The chain couples TRBV10-3 to TRBJ2-1, with 10 nucleotides matching TRBD2. Germline CDR1 and CDR2: ENHRY and SYGVKD. CDR3 length equals 17 residues. J gave up 1 base and V 1 base, and 4 bases lay outside the gene matches. The CDR3 region is CAISEFQRGGSYNEQFF. The CDR3 coding sequence is TGTGCCATCAGTGAGTTCCAGCGGGGGGGATCCTACAATGAGCAGTTCTTC.

The chain carries TRBV29-1 and TRBJ2-5, with TRBD1 identical over 10 bases. The V segment lost 3 bases and the J segment 2 bases; nucleotides outside the gene matches: 6. Germline V gene lookup returns CDR1 SQVTM and CDR2 ANQGSEA. The CDR3 is 15 amino acids. The CDR3 here is CSVDAGTGVQETQYF. CDR3 in DNA: TGCAGCGTTGACGCCGGGACAGGGGTTCAAGAGACCCAGTACTTC. The whole variable domain, filled in from reference TRBV29-1 and TRBJ2-5, reads SAVISQKPSRDICQRGTSLTIQCQVDSQVTMMFWYRQQPGQSLTLIATANQGSEATYESGFVIDKFPISRPNLTFSTLTVSNMSPEDSSIYLCSVDAGTGVQETQYFGPGTRLLVL.

This clonotype was seen only a few times. V and J are TRBV27 and TRBJ1-5, with a weak D call TRBD1 (5 bases). Germline CDR1 and CDR2: MNHEY and SMNVEV (reference sequence). The CDR3 runs to 15 residues. Trimming removed 0 bases at V and 5 bases at J, with 11 bases between. In DNA form, the CDR3 reads TGTGCCAGCAGTTTATCGTGGGACGGGGATCAGCCCCAGCATTTT. Residues: CASSLSWDGDQPQHF.

The V call is TRBV20-1, the J call TRBJ2-3, with a possible D match to TRBD2 (5 bases). Looked up from germline, CDR1 is DFQATT and CDR2 is SNEGSKA (reference sequence). This CDR3 comprises 16 residues. CDR3 nucleotide sequence: TGCAGCACGGGGTTCGGTCAAGGTTTCGACACAGATACGCAGTATTTT. This translates into CSTGFGQGFDTDTQYF.

This clonotype showed up just a few times. V and J are TRBV5-6 and TRBJ2-7; D unclear. The ends were cut back, 4 bases at V and 3 bases at J, with 5 bases in the middle. The germline CDR1 and CDR2 sequences are SGHDT and YYEEEE. The CDR3 totals 11 residues. CDR3 bases: TGTGCCAGCAGCGTTAACTACGAGCAGTACTTC. It is translated as CASSVNYEQYF.

This clonotype came up a few times. V and J are TRBV6-4 and TRBJ2-2, with D maybe TRBD2 (5 bases). The CDR3 runs to 15 residues. The V gene lost 0 bases and the J gene lost 1 base, with 6 bases spanning the gap. Germline V gene lookup returns CDR1 MRHNA and CDR2 SNTAGT. For the CDR3, the DNA is TGTGCCAGCAGTGACTCTAGCGAGAACACCGGGGAGCTGTTTTTT. It yields the protein CASSDSSENTGELFF.

V is TRBV7-7 and J is TRBJ2-1; weak D call: TRBD1 (5 bases). The CDR3 sequence is 13 residues long. Trimming took off 2 bases at V and 9 bases at J, with 11 bases between the two ends. CDR1 is SSHAT and CDR2 is FNYEAQ in the germline V gene (reference sequence). The CDR3 reads CASSLLAGAEQFF. CDR3 nucleotides: TGTGCCAGCAGCTTATTAGCTGGGGCTGAGCAGTTCTTC.

This clonotype was seen a few times. V usage is TRBV6-5 and J usage is TRBJ2-2, with 9 bases lining up with TRBD1. Germline trimming cut 1 base from V and 7 bases from J; bases unmatched to any gene: 4. This CDR3 region has 15 residues. CDR1 MNHEY and CDR2 SVGAGI come from the germline V gene. The CDR3 loop reads CASSYWTGADGELFF. The CDR3 DNA sequence: TGTGCCAGCAGTTACTGGACAGGGGCCGACGGGGAGCTGTTTTTT.

The V and J genes are TRBV10-3 and TRBJ2-1; 12 bases line up with TRBD1. This CDR3 is built from 16 residues. CDR1 ENHRY and CDR2 SYGVKD come from the germline V gene. V was clipped by 8 bases and J by 6 bases; unmatched bases: 11. This chain's CDR3 is CAIGELGDRGRNEQFF. CDR3 nucleotides: TGTGCCATCGGGGAATTGGGGGACAGGGGGCGCAATGAGCAGTTCTTC.

This chain joins TRBV20-1 and TRBJ2-3, with D hard to call. CDR1 is DFQATT and CDR2 is SNEGSKA in the germline V gene (reference sequence). Trimming left V 2 bases short and J 4 bases short, with 13 bases between. The CDR3 spans 14 residues. CDR3 protein: CSARPPQLPDTQYF. In DNA form, the CDR3 reads TGCAGTGCTAGACCCCCCCAACTCCCAGATACGCAGTATTTT.

This clonotype was counted a few times. The chain combines TRBV6-1 with TRBJ2-3; D is perhaps TRBD2 (6 bases). Germline V gene data show CDR1 as MNHNS and CDR2 as SASEGT. The ends were cut back, 1 base at V and 5 bases at J, with 16 bases in the middle. The CDR3 contains 16 residues. CDR3 in DNA: TGTGCCAGCAGTGAAGTGCGGGGAGACGGAGGAGATACGCAGTATTTT. This codes for CASSEVRGDGGDTQYF.

The rearrangement links TRBV20-1 to TRBJ2-4; TRBD1 agrees at 9 bases. V was pared by 6 bases and J by 4 bases, with 1 base of the junction left unmatched. Germline V lookup: CDR1 DFQATT, CDR2 SNEGSKA (reference sequence). The CDR3 loop spans 12 amino acids. The CDR3 bases are TGCAGTGCGGGACAGGGTAAAAACATTCAGTACTTC. Translation: CSAGQGKNIQYF.

Only a few counts were recorded for this clonotype. The chain is built from TRBV10-3 and TRBJ1-4; D gene unclear. V was shortened by 10 bases and J by 4 bases, with 16 bases between the two germline ends. The CDR3 loop spans 14 amino acids. Germline CDR1 reads ENHRY; CDR2 reads SYGVKD. The CDR3 bases are TGTGCCACCGGGGTTGGCAGCCTTAATGAAAAACTGTTTTTT. This sequence encodes CATGVGSLNEKLFF.

The chain carries TRBV5-1 and TRBJ1-6; a weak D match, TRBD1 (5 bases). Germline V lookup: CDR1 SGHRS, CDR2 YFSETQ. CDR3 length: 13 residues. With 2 bases removed from V and 8 bases from J, the gap between germline ends came to 8 bases. This CDR3 is CASSLRDDSPLHF. CDR3 nucleotides: TGCGCCAGCAGCTTACGGGACGATTCACCCCTCCACTTT.

A few counts support this clonotype. The gene calls are TRBV7-2 and TRBJ2-7, with no clear D. In germline, CDR1 is SGHTA, CDR2 FQGNSA. The CDR3 runs to 15 residues. V was trimmed by 0 bases and J by 4 bases, leaving 13 bases between them. CDR3 bases: TGTGCCAGCAGCTTAGCGAGTTCCGGGTTGTACGAGCAGTACTTC. Amino acid sequence: CASSLASSGLYEQYF.

A few counts support this clonotype. The chain joins TRBV20-1 to TRBJ2-7; D unclear. Germline loops: CDR1 DFQATT, CDR2 SNEGSKA (reference sequence). This CDR3 has 11 amino acids. Trimming left V 1 base short and J 5 bases short, with 6 bases between. This CDR3 is CSARARHEQYF. The CDR3 region has the DNA TGCAGTGCTAGAGCCAGGCACGAGCAGTACTTC.

This clonotype was picked up a small number of times. J is TRBJ2-3 and V is TRBV20-1; 7 positions agree with TRBD1. V lost 3 bases to trimming and J lost 5 bases; unmatched junction nucleotides: 5. The CDR3 runs 13 residues. From germline, CDR1 is DFQATT and CDR2 SNEGSKA (reference sequence). The CDR3 reads CSASRGPGDTQYF. DNA for the CDR3: TGCAGTGCTAGTAGGGGGCCCGGAGATACGCAGTATTTT.

The chain carries TRBV4-2 and TRBJ2-1; TRBD2 matches 8 bases. The V segment lost 0 bases and the J segment 4 bases; nucleotides outside the gene matches: 8. Germline V gene data show CDR1 as LGHNA and CDR2 as YNFKEQ. The CDR3 totals 17 residues. The CDR3 DNA is TGTGCCAGCAGCCAAGATGTCGGGGGGGCGCCTTACAATGAGCAGTTCTTC. This encodes CASSQDVGGAPYNEQFF.